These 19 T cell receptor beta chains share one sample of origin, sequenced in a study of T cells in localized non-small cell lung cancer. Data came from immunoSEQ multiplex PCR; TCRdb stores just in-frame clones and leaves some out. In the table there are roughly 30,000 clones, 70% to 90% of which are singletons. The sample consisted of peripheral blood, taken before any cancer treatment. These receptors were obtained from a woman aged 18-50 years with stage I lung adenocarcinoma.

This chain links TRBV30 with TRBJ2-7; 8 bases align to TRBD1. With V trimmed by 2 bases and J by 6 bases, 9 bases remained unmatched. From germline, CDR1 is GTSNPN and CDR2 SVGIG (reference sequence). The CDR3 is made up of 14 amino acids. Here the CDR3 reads CAWSRADRALEQYF. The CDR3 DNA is TGTGCCTGGAGTCGAGCGGACAGGGCCCTCGAGCAGTACTTC.

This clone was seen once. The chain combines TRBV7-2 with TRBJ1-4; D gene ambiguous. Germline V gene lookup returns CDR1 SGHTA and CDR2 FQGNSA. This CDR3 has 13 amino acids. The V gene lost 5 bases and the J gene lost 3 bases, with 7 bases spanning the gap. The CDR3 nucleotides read TGTGCCAGCAGCCGTGCAGCTAATGAAAAACTGTTTTTT. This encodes CASSRAANEKLFF.

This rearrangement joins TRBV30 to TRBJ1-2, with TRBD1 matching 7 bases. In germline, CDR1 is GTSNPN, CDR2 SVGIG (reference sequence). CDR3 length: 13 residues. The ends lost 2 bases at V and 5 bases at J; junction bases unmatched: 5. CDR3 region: CAWSRGRGYGYTF. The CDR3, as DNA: TGTGCCTGGAGTCGGGGCAGGGGGTATGGCTACACCTTC. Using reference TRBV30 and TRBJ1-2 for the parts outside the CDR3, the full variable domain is SQTIHQWPATLVQPVGSPLSLECTVEGTSNPNLYWYRQAAGRGLQLLFYSVGIGQISSEVPQNLSASRPQDRQFILSSKKLLLSDSGFYLCAWSRGRGYGYTFGSGTRLTVV.

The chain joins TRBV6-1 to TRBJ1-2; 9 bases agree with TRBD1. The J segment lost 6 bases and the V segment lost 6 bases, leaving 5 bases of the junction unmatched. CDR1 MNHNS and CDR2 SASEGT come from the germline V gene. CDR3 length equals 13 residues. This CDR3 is CASRGQGMNGYTF. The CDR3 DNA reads TGTGCCAGCAGGGGACAGGGAATGAATGGCTACACCTTC.

CDR3 in DNA: TGCAGCGTCTTGGGACAGGGAGACCGGAAAGCTTTCTTT. This translates into CSVLGQGDRKAFF. V usage is TRBV29-1 and J usage is TRBJ1-1, with 9 bases aligning to TRBD1. The trim removed 6 bases at V and 9 bases at J, leaving 11 bases unmatched. Germline CDR1 reads SQVTM; CDR2 reads ANQGSEA. The CDR3 contains 13 residues.

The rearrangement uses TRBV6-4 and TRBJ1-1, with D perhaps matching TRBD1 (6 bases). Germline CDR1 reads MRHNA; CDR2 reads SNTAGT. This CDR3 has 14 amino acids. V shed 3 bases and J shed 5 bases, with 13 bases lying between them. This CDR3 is CASSEGASGTEAFF. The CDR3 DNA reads TGTGCCAGCAGTGAGGGGGCATCGGGAACTGAAGCTTTCTTT.

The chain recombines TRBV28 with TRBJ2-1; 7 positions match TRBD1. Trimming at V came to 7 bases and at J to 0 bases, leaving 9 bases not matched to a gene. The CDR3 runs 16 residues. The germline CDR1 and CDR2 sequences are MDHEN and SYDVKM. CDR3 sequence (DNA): TGTGCCAGCACTTCTTCGACAGGGAGCTCCTACAATGAGCAGTTCTTC. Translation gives CASTSSTGSSYNEQFF.

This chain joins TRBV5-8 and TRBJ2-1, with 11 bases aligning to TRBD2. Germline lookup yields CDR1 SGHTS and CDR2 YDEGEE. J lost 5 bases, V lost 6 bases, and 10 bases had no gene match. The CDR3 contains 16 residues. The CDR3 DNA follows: TGTGCCAGCACCTTTTATTTAGCGGGAGGGCACAATGAGCAGTTCTTC. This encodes CASTFYLAGGHNEQFF. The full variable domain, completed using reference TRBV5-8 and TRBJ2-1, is EAGVTQSPTHLIKTRGQQATLRCSPISGHTSVYWYQQALGLGLQFLLWYDEGEERNRGNFPPRFSGRQFPNYSSELNVNALELEDSALYLCASTFYLAGGHNEQFFGPGTRLTVL.

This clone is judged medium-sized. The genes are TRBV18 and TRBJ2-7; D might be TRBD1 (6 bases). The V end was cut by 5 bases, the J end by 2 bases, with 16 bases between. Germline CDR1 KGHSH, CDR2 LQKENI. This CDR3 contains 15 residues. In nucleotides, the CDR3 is TGTGCCAGCTCATTCGAACAGGGCCGGCCCTACGAGCAGTACTTC. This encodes CASSFEQGRPYEQYF.

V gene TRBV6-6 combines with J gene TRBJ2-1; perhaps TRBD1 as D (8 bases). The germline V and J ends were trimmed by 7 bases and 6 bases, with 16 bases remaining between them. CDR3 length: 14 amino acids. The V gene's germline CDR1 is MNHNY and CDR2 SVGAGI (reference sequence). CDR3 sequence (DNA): TGTGCCAGCATCCTAAGCGGGACAGGCAATGAGCAGTTCTTC. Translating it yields CASILSGTGNEQFF.

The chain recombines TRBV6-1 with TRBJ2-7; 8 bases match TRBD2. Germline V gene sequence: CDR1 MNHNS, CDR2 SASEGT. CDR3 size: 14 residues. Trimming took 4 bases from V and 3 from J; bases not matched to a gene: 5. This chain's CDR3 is CASSAGGLLYEQYF. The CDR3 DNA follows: TGTGCCAGCAGTGCGGGGGGGCTCCTCTACGAGCAGTACTTC.

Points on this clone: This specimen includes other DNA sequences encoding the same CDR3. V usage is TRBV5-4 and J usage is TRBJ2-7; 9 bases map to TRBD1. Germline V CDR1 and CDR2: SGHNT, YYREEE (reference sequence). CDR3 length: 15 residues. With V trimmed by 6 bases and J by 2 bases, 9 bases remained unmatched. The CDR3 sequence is CASTPDRGEAYEQYF. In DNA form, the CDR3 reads TGTGCCAGCACCCCGGACAGGGGCGAAGCCTACGAGCAGTACTTC.

Written as DNA, the CDR3 is TGTGCCAGTAGTATAGCCAAGAGGCCGGACAATGAGCAGTTCTTC. Protein product: CASSIAKRPDNEQFF. The gene calls are TRBV19 and TRBJ2-1; D is unresolved. The V end lost 1 base, the J end lost 5 bases, and 12 bases lay between the germline ends. There are 15 residues in the CDR3. Germline values: CDR1 LNHDA, CDR2 SQIVND (reference sequence).

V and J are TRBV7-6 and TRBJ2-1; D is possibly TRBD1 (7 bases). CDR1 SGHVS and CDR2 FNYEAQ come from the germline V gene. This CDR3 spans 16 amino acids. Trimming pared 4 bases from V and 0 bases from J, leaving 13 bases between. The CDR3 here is CASSSLRDSSYNEQFF. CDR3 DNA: TGTGCCAGCAGCTCCTTGCGGGACAGCTCCTACAATGAGCAGTTCTTC. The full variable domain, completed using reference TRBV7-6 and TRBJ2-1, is GAGVSQSPRYKVTKRGQDVALRCDPISGHVSLYWYRQALGQGPEFLTYFNYEAQQDKSGLPNDRFSAERPEGSISTLTIQRTEQRDSAMYRCASSSLRDSSYNEQFFGPGTRLTVL.

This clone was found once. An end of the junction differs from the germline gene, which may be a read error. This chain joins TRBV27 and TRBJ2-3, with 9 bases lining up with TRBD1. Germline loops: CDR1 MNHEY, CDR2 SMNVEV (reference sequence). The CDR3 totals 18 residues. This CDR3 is CASTLAGTGGLGTDTQYF. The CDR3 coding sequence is TGTGCCAGCACTTTAGCGGGCACAGGGGGCCTTGGCACAGATACGCAGTATTTT.

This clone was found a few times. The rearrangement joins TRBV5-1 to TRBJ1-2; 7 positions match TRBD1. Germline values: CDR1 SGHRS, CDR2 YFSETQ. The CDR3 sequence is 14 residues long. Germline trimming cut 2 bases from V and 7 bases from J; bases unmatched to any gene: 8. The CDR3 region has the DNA TGCGCCAGCAGCTTAGGGACAGCTGCCCGTGGCTACACCTTC. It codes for CASSLGTAARGYTF. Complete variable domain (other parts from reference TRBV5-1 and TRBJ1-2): KAGVTQTPRYLIKTRGQQVTLSCSPISGHRSVSWYQQTPGQGLQFLFEYFSETQRNKGNFPGRFSGRQFSNSRSEMNVSTLELGDSALYLCASSLGTAARGYTFGSGTRLTVV.

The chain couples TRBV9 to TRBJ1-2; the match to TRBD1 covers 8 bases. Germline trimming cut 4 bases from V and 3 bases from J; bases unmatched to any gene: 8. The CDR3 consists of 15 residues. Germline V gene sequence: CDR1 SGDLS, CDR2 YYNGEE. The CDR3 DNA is TGTGCCAGCAGCACCCGGGACAGGTCCTACTATGGCTACACCTTC. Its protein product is CASSTRDRSYYGYTF.

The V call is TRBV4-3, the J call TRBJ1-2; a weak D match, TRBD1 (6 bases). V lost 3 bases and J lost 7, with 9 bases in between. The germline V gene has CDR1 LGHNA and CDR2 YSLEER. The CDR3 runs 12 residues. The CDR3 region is CASSQGTSGYTF. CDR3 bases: TGCGCCAGCAGCCAGGGGACAAGTGGCTACACCTTC.

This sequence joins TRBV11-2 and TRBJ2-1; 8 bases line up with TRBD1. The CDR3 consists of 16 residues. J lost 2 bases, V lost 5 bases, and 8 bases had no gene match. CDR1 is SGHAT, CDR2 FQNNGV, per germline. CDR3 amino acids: CASSPPQGEAYNEQFF. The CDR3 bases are TGTGCCAGCAGCCCACCACAGGGGGAGGCCTACAATGAGCAGTTCTTC.